These 9 T cell receptor beta chains originate from one sample sequenced in a study of control samples from healthy donors and cancer patients. Libraries were prepared by immunoSEQ multiplex PCR; TCRdb keeps only in-frame clonotypes and omits some of them. The table records 95,000 to 100,000 clones, 85% to 90% of them present only once. Sequencing input: blood. Every receptor here comes from a man in his thirties or forties in good health.

A word on this clone: The same CDR3 can be traced to other DNA sequences in this sample. This chain connects TRBV7-2 to TRBJ2-5; D may match TRBD1 or TRBD2 (6 bases each). The length of the CDR3 is 14 residues. The V end was cut by 3 bases, the J end by 7 bases, with 15 bases between. CDR1 and CDR2 from the germline V gene are SGHTA and FQGNSA. The CDR3 DNA follows: TGTGCCAGCAGCTTTAGGGGGGCTGGGGGGACCCAGTACTTC. Translation: CASSFRGAGGTQYF. Variable domain in full (rest from reference TRBV7-2 and TRBJ2-5): GAGVSQSPSNKVTEKGKDVELRCDPISGHTALYWYRQSLGQGLEFLIYFQGNSAPDKSGLPSDRFSAERTGGSVSTLTIQRTQQEDSAVYLCASSFRGAGGTQYFGPGTRLLVL.

J is TRBJ1-1 and V is TRBV19; D unresolved. The CDR3 has 14 residues. The V and J ends lost 0 bases and 1 base respectively, with 6 bases between them. Germline CDR1 is LNHDA and CDR2 is SQIVND (reference sequence). This CDR3 is CASSIDHANTEAFF. The CDR3 region has the DNA TGTGCCAGTAGTATAGATCACGCGAACACTGAAGCTTTCTTT.

This clone was seen a single time. The chain couples TRBV28 to TRBJ1-2; D is ambiguous. V was shortened by 1 base and J by 6 bases, with 15 bases between the two germline ends. The germline gives CDR1 MDHEN, CDR2 SYDVKM. The CDR3 contains 15 residues. This chain's CDR3 is CASSLLGASGNGYTF. In DNA form, the CDR3 reads TGTGCCAGCAGTTTATTGGGTGCATCTGGGAATGGCTACACCTTC.

The chain links TRBV5-1 to TRBJ2-5; D may be TRBD1 (5 bases). Trimming took 4 bases from V and 2 from J, leaving 12 bases between them. CDR1 and CDR2 (germline): SGHRS, YFSETQ. The CDR3 runs to 14 residues. CDR3 nucleotides: TGCGCCAGCAGCCCTCCCGACAGTCAAGAGACCCAGTACTTC. Amino acid sequence: CASSPPDSQETQYF.

The DNA of the CDR3 is TGTGCCAGCAGCTTAGCACAGAAGGGGACGGGCGGGGAGCTGTTTTTT. Translated, it gives CASSLAQKGTGGELFF. The chain uses TRBV5-5 and TRBJ2-2; D tentatively fits TRBD1 or TRBD2 (5 bases each). The CDR3 sequence is 16 residues long. The germline V gene has CDR1 SGHKS and CDR2 YYEKEE (reference sequence). V shed 2 bases and J shed 7 bases, with 18 bases lying between them.

The chain has TRBV6-4 and TRBJ1-6; D gene unclear. This CDR3 is 16 amino acids long. The ends were cut back, 0 bases at V and 6 bases at J, with 12 bases in the middle. CDR1 is MRHNA and CDR2 is SNTAGT in the germline V gene. CDR3 amino acids: CASSDSLLSSNSPLHF. The CDR3, as DNA: TGTGCCAGCAGTGACTCGCTTTTGTCTTCTAATTCACCCCTCCACTTT.

This chain links TRBV5-1 with TRBJ2-1; 7 nucleotides line up with TRBD1. There are 15 residues in the CDR3. Unmatched junction bases numbered 7, after V lost 0 bases and J lost 7 bases. Germline CDR1 SGHRS, CDR2 YFSETQ. CDR3 loop: CASSLDRGNRNEQFF. CDR3 DNA: TGCGCCAGCAGCTTGGACAGGGGAAATCGGAATGAGCAGTTCTTC.

V is TRBV5-1 and J is TRBJ1-1, with a tentative D call TRBD1 (5 bases). The V gene's germline CDR1 is SGHRS and CDR2 YFSETQ. The CDR3 runs to 15 residues. With 3 bases removed from V and 1 base from J, the gap between germline ends came to 13 bases. For the CDR3, the DNA is TGCGCCAGCAGCTGGGGCGCGTTAGCGAACACTGAAGCTTTCTTT. It encodes CASSWGALANTEAFF.

This chain uses TRBV2 with TRBJ1-5; D is unresolved. The germline V and J ends were trimmed by 1 base and 8 bases, with 15 bases remaining between them. Germline V lookup: CDR1 SNHLY, CDR2 FYNNEI. CDR3 size: 15 residues. For the CDR3, the DNA is TGTGCCAGCAGTGAAGAGCGTCGGAGAAATGAGCCCCAGCATTTT. Translation gives CASSEERRRNEPQHF.